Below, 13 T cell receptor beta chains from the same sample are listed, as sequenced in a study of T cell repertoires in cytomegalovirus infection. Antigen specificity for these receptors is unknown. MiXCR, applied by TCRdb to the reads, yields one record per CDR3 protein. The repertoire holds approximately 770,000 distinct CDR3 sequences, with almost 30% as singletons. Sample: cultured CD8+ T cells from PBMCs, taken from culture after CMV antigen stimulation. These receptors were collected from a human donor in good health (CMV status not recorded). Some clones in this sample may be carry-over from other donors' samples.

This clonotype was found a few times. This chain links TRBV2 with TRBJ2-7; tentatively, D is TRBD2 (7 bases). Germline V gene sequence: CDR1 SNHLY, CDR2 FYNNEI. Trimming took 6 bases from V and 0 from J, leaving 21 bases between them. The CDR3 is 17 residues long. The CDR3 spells CASSYPAAGASSYEQYF. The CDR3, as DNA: TGTGCCAGCAGCTACCCAGCGGCGGGGGCAAGCTCCTACGAGCAGTACTTC.

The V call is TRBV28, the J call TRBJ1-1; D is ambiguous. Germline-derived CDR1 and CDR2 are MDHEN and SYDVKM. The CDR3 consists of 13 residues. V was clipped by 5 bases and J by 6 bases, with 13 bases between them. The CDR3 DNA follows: TGTGCCAGCAGTCCCTCGCCTAGGTCTGAAGCTTTCTTT. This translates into CASSPSPRSEAFF.

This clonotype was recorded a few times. The CDR3 DNA is TGTGCCATCAGTGAGTCGTCTTTTGAAGCTTTCTTT. Its protein product is CAISESSFEAFF. The chain couples TRBV10-3 to TRBJ1-1; D is uncertain. Germline CDR1 ENHRY, CDR2 SYGVKD. V was pared by 0 bases and J by 7 bases, with 6 bases between. The CDR3 spans 12 residues.

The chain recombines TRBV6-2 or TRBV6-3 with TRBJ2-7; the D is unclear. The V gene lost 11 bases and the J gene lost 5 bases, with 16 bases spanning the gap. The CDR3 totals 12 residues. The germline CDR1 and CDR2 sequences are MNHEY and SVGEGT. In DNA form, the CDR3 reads TGTGCCGAGAGCCACCCTTCAAACGAGCAGTACGTC. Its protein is CAESHPSNEQYV.

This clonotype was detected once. CDR3 region: CSARDLISPVSGNTIYF. The CDR3 DNA is TGCAGTGCTAGAGATCTTATCTCCCCCGTCTCTGGAAACACCATATATTTT. The chain is built from TRBV20-1 and TRBJ1-3; D is undetermined. The CDR3 loop spans 17 amino acids. Germline V CDR1 and CDR2: DFQATT, SNEGSKA (reference sequence). The germline V and J ends were trimmed by 0 bases and 0 bases, with 15 bases remaining between them.

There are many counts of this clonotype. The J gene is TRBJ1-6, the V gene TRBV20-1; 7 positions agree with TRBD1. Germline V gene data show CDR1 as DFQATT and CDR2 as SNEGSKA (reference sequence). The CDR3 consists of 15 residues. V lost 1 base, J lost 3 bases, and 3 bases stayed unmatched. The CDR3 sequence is CSARAWDSYNSPLHF. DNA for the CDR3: TGCAGTGCTAGAGCCTGGGACAGCTATAATTCACCCCTCCACTTT.

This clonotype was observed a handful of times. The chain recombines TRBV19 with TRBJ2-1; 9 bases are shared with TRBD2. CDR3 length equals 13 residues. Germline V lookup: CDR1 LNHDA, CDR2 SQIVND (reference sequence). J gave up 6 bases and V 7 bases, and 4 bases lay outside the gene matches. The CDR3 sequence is CASKAGGLNEQFF. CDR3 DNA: TGTGCCAGTAAGGCGGGGGGGCTCAATGAGCAGTTCTTC.

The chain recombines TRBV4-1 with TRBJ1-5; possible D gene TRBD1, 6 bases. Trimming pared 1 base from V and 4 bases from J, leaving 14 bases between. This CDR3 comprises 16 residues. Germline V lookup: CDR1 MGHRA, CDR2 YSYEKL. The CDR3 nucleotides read TGCGCCAGCAGCCAAGTGGGGGGGGACATAAATCAGCCCCAGCATTTT. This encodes CASSQVGGDINQPQHF.

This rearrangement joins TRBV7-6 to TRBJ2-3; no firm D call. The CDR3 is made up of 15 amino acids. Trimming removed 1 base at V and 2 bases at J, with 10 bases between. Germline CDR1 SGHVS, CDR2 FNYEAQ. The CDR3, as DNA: TGTGCCAGCAGCTTAGATACATCCTACACAGATACGCAGTATTTT. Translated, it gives CASSLDTSYTDTQYF.

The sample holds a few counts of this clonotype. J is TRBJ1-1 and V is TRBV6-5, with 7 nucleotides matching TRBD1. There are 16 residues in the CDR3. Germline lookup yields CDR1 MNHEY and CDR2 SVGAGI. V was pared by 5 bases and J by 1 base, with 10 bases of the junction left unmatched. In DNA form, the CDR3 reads TGTGCCAGCAGTATCCTTCCGGGACAGCAGAACACTGAAGCTTTCTTT. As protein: CASSILPGQQNTEAFF.

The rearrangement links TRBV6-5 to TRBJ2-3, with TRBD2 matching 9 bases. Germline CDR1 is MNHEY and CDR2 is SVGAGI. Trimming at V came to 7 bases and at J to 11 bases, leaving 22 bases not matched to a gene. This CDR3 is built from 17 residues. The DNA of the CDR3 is TGTGCCAGCACGGGGGTAAATCGAGCGGGGGGTTCATGGAGGCAGTATTTT. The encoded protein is CASTGVNRAGGSWRQYF.

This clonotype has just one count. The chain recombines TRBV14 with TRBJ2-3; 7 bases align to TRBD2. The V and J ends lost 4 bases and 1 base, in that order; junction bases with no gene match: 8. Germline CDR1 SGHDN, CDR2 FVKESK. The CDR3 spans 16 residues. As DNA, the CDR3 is TGTGCCAGCAGCCGACTGACTAGCTTGGGCACAGATACGCAGTATTTT. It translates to CASSRLTSLGTDTQYF.

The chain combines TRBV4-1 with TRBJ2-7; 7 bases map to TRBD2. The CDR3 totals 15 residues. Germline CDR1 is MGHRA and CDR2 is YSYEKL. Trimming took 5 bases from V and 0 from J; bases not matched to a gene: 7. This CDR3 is CASSSLGGSSYEQYF. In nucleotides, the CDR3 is TGCGCCAGCAGCTCCCTCGGGGGGAGCTCCTACGAGCAGTACTTC.